The source of this T cell receptor (beta chain) is a study of blood T cell repertoires in COVID-19 (dated by TCRdb to between 2020 and 2021). Notes on the research overall: The collaborator samples originated in the United States, Italy and Spain and spanned the acute and convalescent phases of COVID-19. The prospective study material was composed of cDNA or gDNA derived from T cells, B-cell-depleted T cells, or PBMCs. The dataset comprised deeply sampled blood TCRbeta repertoires from subjects exposed to, actively infected with, or recovered from COVID-19. The repertoires were released in a freely available public database intended as a resource for research on the immune response to SARS-CoV-2. The samples were drawn from the first 160 participants of the ongoing ImmuneRACE study and from roughly 1,300 subjects provided by 6 global collaborators. The sample metadata nearly always contained a de-identified subject ID, COVID-19 status, age in years and sex. Where available, HLA class I and class II types were obtained from metadata supplied by the sample provider rather than from assay-based typing. On the study overall, not on this receptor specifically: The quantity of clinical and demographic metadata differed by source and by participant and was supplied without curation.

The immunoSEQ Assay, a bias-controlled multiplex PCR, was used to amplify TCRbeta CDR3 regions from genomic DNA. The paper's processing steps were these. The number of nucleated cells in each sample was estimated from the amplification of reference gene primers within the assay. To quantify the absolute abundance of each unique TCRbeta CDR3 rearrangement, sequence reads were collapsed and filtered. For each sample, productive Simpson clonality was calculated by taking the square root of Simpson's diversity index across productive rearrangements. The source is immuneACCESS, and TCRdb retained only in-frame sequences with V and J called. Part of the clones is not carried over; for the studies checked, unresolved V genes explain less than half of this, and the remainder is unexplained. V and J calls and clone size are given by that table; D and trimming were obtained from the DNA. This sample holds around 130,000 clones; roughly four fifths were observed only once. Of the sample, approximately 12% falls within the top ten clones.

Of note for this clone: What this receptor recognizes is not known. Within one base of it there is no much larger clone, and no base qualities were kept.

Trimmed from V: 2 bases; trimmed from J: 1 base; junction bases lacking a gene match: 0. Its CDR3 holds 15 amino acids, cysteine through phenylalanine. Kept here is only the CDR3 DNA, which spans 45 bases and is read in frame from base 1. Reading the germline V gene gives CDR1 SGHNT and CDR2 YENEEA. Collaborating institutions collected whole blood in K2EDTA tubes following their own protocols. For TCRbeta analysis, collaborators shipped samples in one of three forms: frozen whole blood, isolated PBMCs, or DNA extracted from either of those sample types. The receptor was derived from a woman in her sixties with acute or convalescent COVID-19. Sequencing was performed on peripheral blood. This receptor chain uses TRBV11-3 and TRBJ2-3, and 10 junctional nucleotides match TRBD2. For the CDR3, the sequence is CASSLSGGGTDTQYF. The nucleotide sequence is TGTGCCAGCAGCTTAAGCGGGGGGGGCACAGATACGCAGTATTTT.